The 30 T cell receptor beta chains given below trace back to one sample, sequenced in a study of CD8+CD57+ T cells in acquired aplastic anemia. Researchers used genomic DNA as the template to profile TCR beta VDJ and CDR3. TCRdb independently ran MiXCR on the reads; one entry per CDR3 protein. The sample contains roughly 170,000 distinct CDR3 sequences, 48% of which appear only once. For sequencing, patients were chosen who had shown expansion of CD8+CD57+ cells by flow cytometry. Input material: sorted CD4+, CD8+, or CD8+CD57+ T cells (not recorded which) from PBMCs. All receptors derive from a human donor with aplastic anemia.

As for this clonotype: The CDR3 does not end in the conserved phenylalanine or tryptophan, so this is likely a read error. The chain carries TRBV11-1 and TRBJ2-1; 8 bases are a match to TRBD2. This CDR3 spans 14 amino acids. In germline, CDR1 is SGHAT, CDR2 FQDESV (reference sequence). The J segment lost 6 bases and the V segment lost 9 bases, leaving 10 bases of the junction unmatched. This CDR3 is CASHQFGTSNEQFS. In DNA, the CDR3 is TGTGCCAGTCACCAATTCGGGACTAGCAATGAGCAGTTCTCC.

The chain employs TRBV2 and TRBJ1-2; 9 bases match TRBD1. This CDR3 has 14 residues. In germline, CDR1 is SNHLY, CDR2 FYNNEI. V shed 7 bases, J shed 7 bases, and the junction held 10 bases outside the gene matches. CDR3 coding DNA: TGTGCCAGCATCGGACAGGGGAGTTCGGGTGGCTACACCTTC. Its protein is CASIGQGSSGGYTF.

In this sample, this clonotype turned up many times. The gene calls are TRBV12-3 or TRBV12-4 and TRBJ2-1; maybe TRBD1 (5 bases). The CDR3 runs 13 residues. Trimming took off 1 base at V and 10 bases at J, with 11 bases between the two ends. CDR3 region: CASSLDAWGEQFF. In nucleotides, the CDR3 is TGTGCCAGCAGTTTAGATGCGTGGGGCGAGCAGTTCTTC.

The table lists this clonotype with many counts. CDR3 in amino acids: CASTTPQGVAFF. CDR3 nucleotides: TGTGCCAGCACTACCCCTCAGGGAGTCGCTTTCTTT. The chain carries TRBV2 and TRBJ1-1, with a weak D call TRBD1 (5 bases). V lost 7 bases to trimming and J lost 11 bases, with 17 bases between them. CDR1 and CDR2 (germline): SNHLY, FYNNEI. This CDR3 comprises 12 residues.

The chain combines TRBV7-9 with TRBJ2-1, with 7 positions matching TRBD2. Trimming cost V 6 bases and J 13 bases; bases outside gene matches: 6. The germline gives CDR1 SEHNR, CDR2 FQNEAQ (reference sequence). This CDR3 is built from 11 residues. The CDR3 sequence is CASSRLASQFF. Here the CDR3 DNA reads TGTGCCAGCAGTCGACTAGCAAGCCAGTTCTTC.

The chain recombines TRBV20-1 with TRBJ1-1; D ambiguous. The CDR3 has 11 amino acids. Per germline, CDR1 DFQATT and CDR2 SNEGSKA (reference sequence). The V and J ends lost 3 bases and 8 bases respectively, with 10 bases between them. As DNA, the CDR3 is TGCAGTGCTAGGTACCCCCGGGAAGCTTTCTTT. Encoded protein: CSARYPREAFF.

This clonotype appeared many times. This chain uses TRBV24-1 with TRBJ2-1; D possibly matches TRBD1 or TRBD2 (5 bases each). The CDR3 is 13 residues long. The V gene's germline CDR1 is KGHDR and CDR2 SFDVKD. Between the trimmed V and J ends, which lost 9 bases and 6 bases, there was a span of 14 bases. In nucleotides, the CDR3 is TGTGCCACCGGGGACCCGGTGGTCAATGAGCAGTTCTTC. Protein sequence: CATGDPVVNEQFF.

The chain is built from TRBV19 and TRBJ2-7; no clear D. V was trimmed by 1 base and J by 4 bases, leaving 11 bases between them. The V gene's germline CDR1 is LNHDA and CDR2 SQIVND (reference sequence). This CDR3 region has 14 residues. Here the CDR3 DNA reads TGTGCCAGTAGTATAGCCGTGGCTTCTTACGAGCAGTACTTC. Amino acid sequence: CASSIAVASYEQYF.

The sample holds many counts of this clonotype. The V gene is TRBV5-5, the J gene TRBJ2-1; D gene uncertain. The CDR3 covers 14 residues. Per germline, CDR1 SGHKS and CDR2 YYEKEE (reference sequence). Trimming removed 1 base at V and 2 bases at J, with 7 bases between. CDR3 loop: CASSLLGAYNEQFF. The CDR3 nucleotides are TGTGCCAGCAGCTTGCTAGGAGCCTACAATGAGCAGTTCTTC. The full variable domain, in which reference TRBV5-5 and TRBJ2-1 provide the parts outside the CDR3, is DAGVTQSPTHLIKTRGQQVTLRCSPISGHKSVSWYQQVLGQGPQFIFQYYEKEERGRGNFPDRFSARQFPNYSSELNVNALLLGDSALYLCASSLLGAYNEQFFGPGTRLTVL.

The chain is built from TRBV3-1 and TRBJ2-2; the match to TRBD1 covers 8 bases. V lost 4 bases and J lost 5; bases outside the gene matches: 6. Per the germline V gene, CDR1 is LGHDT and CDR2 is YNNKEL (reference sequence). The CDR3 runs to 15 residues. The CDR3 DNA is TGTGCCAGCAGCCGACGGACAGGGTTGACCGGGGAGCTGTTTTTT. Its protein is CASSRRTGLTGELFF.

The chain couples TRBV9 to TRBJ2-3; either TRBD1 or TRBD2 may supply D (5 bases each). V lost 7 bases and J lost 6, with 15 bases in between. CDR3 length: 13 amino acids. From germline, CDR1 is SGDLS and CDR2 YYNGEE. CDR3 in DNA: TGTGCCAGCTCACCGGGGCTCTCGGATACGCAGTATTTT. It encodes CASSPGLSDTQYF.

This clonotype occurred a few times. This rearrangement joins TRBV5-6 to TRBJ2-7, with 11 bases that match TRBD1. CDR3 length: 15 residues. Looked up from germline, CDR1 is SGHDT and CDR2 is YYEEEE. The ends lost 4 bases at V and 6 bases at J; junction bases unmatched: 9. The CDR3 bases are TGTGCCAGCAGCCCCACCCGGGACAGGGGGGTCGAGCAGTACTTC. Translation gives CASSPTRDRGVEQYF.

The chain uses TRBV20-1 and TRBJ1-1; D gene unclear. Trimming cost V 5 bases and J 3 bases, with 16 bases left between them. This CDR3 comprises 14 residues. Germline CDR1 is DFQATT and CDR2 is SNEGSKA (reference sequence). The CDR3 DNA reads as TGCAGTGCTCCTCCGACGGGTGGTGACACTGAAGCTTTCTTT. It specifies CSAPPTGGDTEAFF.

A few counts support this clonotype. The chain has TRBV19 and TRBJ2-3; the match to TRBD2 covers 8 bases. Trimming removed 9 bases from V and 5 bases from J; junction bases left unmatched: 13. The length of the CDR3 is 15 residues. CDR1 is LNHDA and CDR2 is SQIVND in the germline V gene (reference sequence). The CDR3, as DNA: TGTGCCAGAAGCGCTAGCGGGCGGAAGGTAGATACGCAGTATTTT. Its translation is CARSASGRKVDTQYF. The whole variable domain, filled in from reference TRBV19 and TRBJ2-3, reads DGGITQSPKYLFRKEGQNVTLSCEQNLNHDAMYWYRQDPGQGLRLIYYSQIVNDFQKGDIAEGYSVSREKKESFPLTVTSAQKNPTAFYLCARSASGRKVDTQYFGPGTRLTVL.

V usage is TRBV10-1 and J usage is TRBJ1-5; D uncertain. V shed 6 bases and J shed 5 bases, with 11 bases lying between them. CDR3 length equals 13 residues. The germline gives CDR1 WNHNN, CDR2 SYGVQD (reference sequence). CDR3 sequence reads: CASRSDGYQPQHF. The CDR3 DNA sequence: TGCGCCAGCAGGTCAGATGGCTATCAGCCCCAGCATTTT.

This clonotype appeared many times. V is TRBV11-1 and J is TRBJ2-2; a possible D gene is TRBD2 (6 bases). The CDR3 contains 18 residues. CDR1 is SGHAT, CDR2 FQDESV, per germline (reference sequence). Trimming shortened V by 3 bases and J by 0 bases, and 17 bases separated the two germline ends. In DNA form, the CDR3 reads TGTGCCAGCAGCTTCCTATTTTCTAGCGTTTCGAACACCGGGGAGCTGTTTTTT. It is translated as CASSFLFSSVSNTGELFF.

This clonotype has just one count. This chain connects TRBV7-8 to TRBJ2-2; 9 nucleotides align to TRBD1. CDR3 length: 16 amino acids. Germline-derived CDR1 and CDR2 are SGHVS and FQNEAQ. J was trimmed by 6 bases and V by 4 bases; bases with no gene match: 9. The CDR3 reads CASSSTGGPQSGELFF. CDR3 nucleotide sequence: TGTGCCAGCAGCTCCACAGGGGGCCCTCAATCCGGGGAGCTGTTTTTT.

This rearrangement joins TRBV24-1 to TRBJ2-3; 8 bases are shared with TRBD2. Germline lookup yields CDR1 KGHDR and CDR2 SFDVKD. This CDR3 region has 15 residues. Losses at the gene ends were 4 bases for V and 3 bases for J; bases not matched to a gene: 5. The CDR3 sequence is CATSDKRLATDTQYF. The CDR3 DNA follows: TGTGCCACCAGTGACAAACGACTAGCGACAGATACGCAGTATTTT.

This clonotype was observed a single time. Lacking the conserved final phenylalanine or tryptophan, this CDR3 likely reflects a read error. The gene calls are TRBV29-1 and TRBJ1-1; D is possibly TRBD1 (5 bases). CDR3 length: 15 residues. V was trimmed by 6 bases and J by 7 bases, leaving 24 bases between them. Germline loops: CDR1 SQVTM, CDR2 ANQGSEA. The CDR3 DNA is TGCAGCGTCTCATCGGAAGGAGCAGGGCGGGTTGAAGCTTTCCTT. It specifies CSVSSEGAGRVEAFL.

The CDR3 loop reads CASSAYRTLPEAFF. CDR3 nucleotide sequence: TGTGCCAGCAGCGCTTACCGGACGTTGCCTGAAGCTTTCTTT. The V call is TRBV9, the J call TRBJ1-1; D unresolved. Trimming took 3 bases from V and 6 from J, leaving 15 bases between them. This CDR3 spans 14 amino acids. The germline V gene encodes CDR1 SGDLS and CDR2 YYNGEE.

This rearrangement joins TRBV20-1 to TRBJ2-5; a possible D gene is TRBD1 (5 bases). CDR3 size: 15 residues. The ends were cut back, 1 base at V and 1 base at J, with 13 bases in the middle. Germline values: CDR1 DFQATT, CDR2 SNEGSKA (reference sequence). The CDR3 nucleotides are TGCAGTGCTAGAGCGGCGACAGATATCCAAGAGACCCAGTACTTC. Translated: CSARAATDIQETQYF.

This clonotype was seen many times. This chain uses TRBV19 with TRBJ1-5; D remains unclear. CDR3 size: 13 residues. V lost 0 bases and J 4 bases, leaving 4 bases between the germline ends. CDR1 and CDR2 (germline): LNHDA, SQIVND (reference sequence). The CDR3 here is CASSIERNQPQHF. The DNA of the CDR3 is TGTGCCAGTAGTATAGAGAGAAATCAGCCCCAGCATTTT.

Ten or more counts support this clonotype. The CDR3 DNA follows: TGCGCCAGCAGCCCGTACACGGGGGGGCGCTCCTACGAGCAGTACTTC. This translates into CASSPYTGGRSYEQYF. The chain couples TRBV5-1 to TRBJ2-7; 8 nucleotides match TRBD2. V trimming: 4 bases; J trimming: 0 bases; junction bases outside the gene matches: 9. Germline-derived CDR1 and CDR2 are SGHRS and YFSETQ. This CDR3 contains 16 residues.

The DNA for the CDR3 is TGTGCCAGCAGCACCTTGACTAGCGGGGGCCACGAGCAGTACTTC. Translated: CASSTLTSGGHEQYF. The gene calls are TRBV7-6 and TRBJ2-7; 12 bases map to TRBD2. The CDR3 is 15 residues long. V lost 5 bases to trimming and J lost 5 bases; unmatched junction nucleotides: 7. Germline CDR1 is SGHVS and CDR2 is FNYEAQ.

A word on this clonotype: A clone one base away is much larger, so this may be a read error. CDR3 in amino acids: CASGQGNEKLFF. For the CDR3, the DNA is TGTGCCAGCGGACAGGGGAATGAAAAACTGTTTTTT. The chain has TRBV7-8 and TRBJ1-4; TRBD1 agrees at 9 bases. Germline V lookup: CDR1 SGHVS, CDR2 FQNEAQ. The V gene end was trimmed by 8 bases and the J gene end by 5 bases; junction bases not matched to a gene: 0. The CDR3 has 12 amino acids.

This chain connects TRBV9 to TRBJ1-6; a possible D gene is TRBD1 (5 bases). Germline assignment: CDR1 SGDLS and CDR2 YYNGEE. This CDR3 has 16 residues. With 0 bases removed from V and 7 bases from J, the gap between germline ends came to 14 bases. The CDR3 spells CASSVAAQGVNSPLHF. In DNA form, the CDR3 reads TGTGCCAGCAGCGTAGCTGCGCAGGGCGTAAATTCACCCCTCCACTTT.

This clonotype showed up just once. A much larger clone differs by one base, so this may be a read error. Since no conserved phenylalanine or tryptophan closes the CDR3, a read error is the likely cause. The chain is built from TRBV6-1 and TRBJ1-1, with D maybe TRBD1 (5 bases). Germline V lookup: CDR1 MNHNS, CDR2 SASEGT. V lost 11 bases and J lost 1, with 14 bases in between. The CDR3 has 13 residues. The CDR3 DNA is TGTGCCGTAGGCCAGAGGGGGAACACTGAAGCTTTCCTT. It specifies CAVGQRGNTEAFL.

The gene calls are TRBV6-1 and TRBJ1-5; D uncertain. Germline-derived CDR1 and CDR2 are MNHNS and SASEGT. V was shortened by 2 bases and J by 4 bases, with 6 bases between the two germline ends. The CDR3 length is 13 residues. The CDR3 DNA is TGTGCCAGCAGTGAATGGATTAATCAGCCCCAGCATTTT. Translation: CASSEWINQPQHF.

Worth noting for this clonotype: No DNA is shown, since the ends of the CDR3 on it are uncertain; the CDR3 is the one TCRdb lists. The rearrangement joins TRBV7-2 to TRBJ1-5; TRBD1 is taken as the D call from the table, unchecked against the DNA. The V gene's germline CDR1 is SGHTA and CDR2 FQGNSA. The CDR3 is 13 amino acids in total, end residues counted. CDR3: CASSFIGVGQGTF.

The genes are TRBV6-1 and TRBJ2-7, with TRBD2 matching over 9 bases. J gave up 0 bases and V 8 bases, and 8 bases lay outside the gene matches. This CDR3 has 15 residues. CDR1 is MNHNS and CDR2 is SASEGT in the germline V gene. The CDR3 DNA follows: TGTGCCAGCTGGACTAGCGATTCGAGCTCCTACGAGCAGTACTTC. Protein: CASWTSDSSSYEQYF.